This TCR beta chain was obtained from a study of T cell clonality in common variable immunodeficiency. Remarks on this clone: The read terminates 3 residues before the CDR3 end, so the remaining end is supplied by the germline J gene.

The method was immunoSEQ multiplex PCR; TCRdb's version includes in-frame clones alone and lacks a portion of them. The table records about 64,000 clones without singletons, the ten largest covering 1.7%. The CDR3 length is 13 residues. Trimming took off 6 bases at V and 6 bases at J, with 12 bases between the two ends. Germline CDR1 LNHDA, CDR2 SQIVND (reference sequence). Sequences were obtained from peripheral blood mononuclear cells. J is TRBJ2-1 and V is TRBV19; possible D gene TRBD2, 5 bases. The clonotype comes from a person aged 18 to 70 in good health. The CDR3 loop is CASSPSGFNEQFF. The covered CDR3 bases are TGTGCCAGTAGCCCTTCGGGGTTCAATGAG. Full variable domain (rest looked up from reference TRBV19 and TRBJ2-1): DGGITQSPKYLFRKEGQNVTLSCEQNLNHDAMYWYRQDPGQGLRLIYYSQIVNDFQKGDIAEGYSVSREKKESFPLTVTSAQKNPTAFYLCASSPSGFNEQFFGPGTRLTVL.